This T cell receptor beta chain was captured by sequencing in a study of cytomegalovirus exposure and HLA in healthy donors. Points from the study as a whole: Later analysis reportedly placed an Asian-associated ancestry cluster below the approximately 730-donor mean in N-insertions. The presence/absence work took it that sequencing depth was about the same across donors.

V was pared by 7 bases and J by 7 bases, with 19 bases between. Germline V gene data show CDR1 as MGHDK and CDR2 as SYGVNS. This CDR3 comprises 15 residues. In its sample, this clone was seen a few times. Its antigen is still unknown. The PCR employed 60 Vbeta primers together with 13 Jbeta primers. Per the authors' pipeline: Counted up in a later analysis, unique TCR beta chains came to some 72 million, with some 11 million shared. Only in-frame clones appear in the TCRdb table, and some are missing; sequencing was by immunoSEQ multiplex PCR. V, J and clone size are taken as reported in that table, and D and trimming were inferred from the DNA itself. The sample contains 150,000 to 200,000 clones, around 80% of which appear only once.

This sequence was found in a woman between 25 and 40 years old in good health and CMV-seronegative. Sequencing was performed on PBMCs. The V call is TRBV25-1, the J call TRBJ1-4, with D possibly matching TRBD1 (6 bases). This chain's CDR3 is CASMGGAGLAEKLFF. CDR3 DNA sequence: TGTGCCAGCATGGGGGGGGCAGGGTTGGCTGAAAAACTGTTTTTT.